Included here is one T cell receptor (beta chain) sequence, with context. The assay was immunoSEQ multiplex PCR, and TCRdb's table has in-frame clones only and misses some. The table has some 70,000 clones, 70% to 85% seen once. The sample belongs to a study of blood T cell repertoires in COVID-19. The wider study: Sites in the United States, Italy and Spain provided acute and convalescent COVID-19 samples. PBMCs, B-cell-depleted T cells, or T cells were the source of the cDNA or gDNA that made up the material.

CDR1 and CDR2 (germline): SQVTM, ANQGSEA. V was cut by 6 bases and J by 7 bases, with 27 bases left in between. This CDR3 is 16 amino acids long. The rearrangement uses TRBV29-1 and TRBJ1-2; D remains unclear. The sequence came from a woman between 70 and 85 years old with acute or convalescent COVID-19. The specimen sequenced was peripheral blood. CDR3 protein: CSVRSIGAGSGSGYTF. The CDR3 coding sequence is TGCAGCGTACGTTCGATTGGTGCAGGCTCCGGGAGTGGCTACACCTTC.